A single sample is the source of the 12 T cell receptor beta chains below, sequenced in a study of control samples from healthy donors and cancer patients. Sequenced by immunoSEQ multiplex PCR; TCRdb stores in-frame clones only, minus some. The profile shows just over 90,000 clones, around 86% of them singletons. The source material was blood. The receptors originated from a woman in her forties or fifties in good health.

This rearrangement joins TRBV5-6 to TRBJ2-3, with D uncertain. The CDR3 extends over 17 amino acids. V was shortened by 1 base and J by 0 bases, with 15 bases between the two germline ends. Looked up from germline, CDR1 is SGHDT and CDR2 is YYEEEE. The CDR3 is CASSLFLEIPSTDTQYF. DNA for the CDR3: TGTGCCAGCAGCTTGTTTTTGGAGATACCTAGCACAGATACGCAGTATTTT.

The chain has TRBV13 and TRBJ2-6; TRBD1 is a possible D gene (6 bases). The CDR3 covers 19 residues. Germline V gene lookup returns CDR1 PRHDT and CDR2 FYEKMQ (reference sequence). Deletions cut 4 bases from V and 1 base from J, with 20 bases between. CDR3 nucleotides: TGTGCCAGCAGCTCTTTTGACAGGCACCCTTGGTCTGGGGCCAACGTCCTGACTTTC. Its translation is CASSSFDRHPWSGANVLTF.

For this clone: Other DNA sequences in this specimen translate into the identical CDR3. This chain uses TRBV5-4 with TRBJ2-7; D gene ambiguous. The CDR3 contains 14 residues. Trimming removed 3 bases from V and 4 bases from J, with 14 bases in between. From germline, CDR1 is SGHNT and CDR2 YYREEE (reference sequence). The CDR3 nucleotides read TGTGCCAGCAGCTCATCGACCGCGGCGTACGAGCAGTACTTC. It specifies CASSSSTAAYEQYF.

This rearrangement joins TRBV13 to TRBJ2-5; D is undetermined. The length of the CDR3 is 15 residues. Germline V CDR1 and CDR2: PRHDT, FYEKMQ (reference sequence). V lost 0 bases and J lost 0, with 8 bases in between. CDR3 bases: TGTGCCAGCAGCTTAGGCCAGACGTACCAAGAGACCCAGTACTTC. It encodes CASSLGQTYQETQYF.

The chain couples TRBV5-1 to TRBJ2-7; 7 nucleotides line up with TRBD2. Germline V gene data show CDR1 as SGHRS and CDR2 as YFSETQ. Trimming took 1 base from V and 0 from J; bases not matched to a gene: 10. CDR3 size: 17 residues. In DNA form, the CDR3 reads TGCGCCAGCAGCTTGTCCTTTGGCGGGGGTAGCTCCTACGAGCAGTACTTC. Its translation: CASSLSFGGGSSYEQYF.

Turning to this clone: The sample has other DNA sequences that encode this CDR3 too. This chain uses TRBV6-2 or TRBV6-3 with TRBJ1-5; D not certain. Germline V gene lookup returns CDR1 MNHEY and CDR2 SVGEGT. Trimming took off 4 bases at V and 0 bases at J, with 4 bases between the two ends. The length of the CDR3 is 13 residues. DNA for the CDR3: TGTGCCAGCAGTTCGTATAGCAATCAGCCCCAGCATTTT. This gives the protein CASSSYSNQPQHF.

The V call is TRBV7-9, the J call TRBJ1-4; 8 nucleotides align to TRBD1. Per germline, CDR1 SEHNR and CDR2 FQNEAQ (reference sequence). Trimming cost V 5 bases and J 2 bases; bases outside gene matches: 10. The CDR3 runs to 17 residues. The CDR3 protein is CASSPTGGWGTNEKLFF. For the CDR3, the DNA is TGTGCCAGCAGCCCAACAGGGGGATGGGGGACTAATGAAAAACTGTTTTTT.

This rearrangement joins TRBV28 to TRBJ1-1, with a tentative D call TRBD1 (5 bases). CDR1 and CDR2 from the germline V gene are MDHEN and SYDVKM. V shed 0 bases and J shed 1 base, with 9 bases lying between them. The CDR3 totals 15 residues. CDR3 sequence: CASSLWVTGNTEAFF. In DNA, the CDR3 is TGTGCCAGCAGTTTATGGGTTACAGGGAACACTGAAGCTTTCTTT.

The chain has TRBV2 and TRBJ2-7; D is perhaps TRBD1 (5 bases). The CDR3 is 12 residues long. CDR1 is SNHLY and CDR2 is FYNNEI in the germline V gene. V lost 1 base to trimming and J lost 5 bases, with 6 bases between them. CDR3 protein: CASSEGRDEQYF. DNA of the CDR3: TGTGCCAGCAGTGAAGGCAGGGACGAGCAGTACTTC.

J is TRBJ2-1 and V is TRBV21-1; no check of the table's D call, TRBD2, against the DNA was made. TRBV21-1 is a pseudogene segment. The CDR3 is made up of 13 amino acids. CDR3 nucleotides: TGTGCCAGCAGCAAAGGGAAAACGGGGGAGGCGTTCTTC. Its protein product is CASSKGKTGEAFF.

The chain is built from TRBV3-1 (or the pseudogene TRBV3-2) and TRBJ2-1; a weak D match, TRBD2 (6 bases). This CDR3 has 17 amino acids. CDR1 LGHDT and CDR2 YNNKEL come from the germline V gene (reference sequence). The germline V and J ends were trimmed by 3 bases and 7 bases, with 22 bases remaining between them. The CDR3 DNA sequence: TGTGCCAGCAGCCAGTCCGAACTAGCCCGAGTTGGAAATGAGCAGTTCTTC. It is translated as CASSQSELARVGNEQFF.

This chain links TRBV6-5 with TRBJ2-7, with 9 bases aligning to TRBD2. V was pared by 4 bases and J by 2 bases, with 6 bases of the junction left unmatched. The CDR3 is made up of 15 amino acids. The germline gives CDR1 MNHEY, CDR2 SVGAGI. The DNA for the CDR3 is TGTGCCAGCAGTTGGGGGGCTAGCGGGACCTACGAGCAGTACTTC. Protein sequence: CASSWGASGTYEQYF.